The rows below give T cell receptor beta chains drawn from one sample of a study of tumor-infiltrating lymphocytes in primary liver carcinoma. In TCRdb, the multiplex PCR reads were re-called with MiXCR into one record per CDR3 protein. This repertoire shows 100,000 or so distinct CDR3 sequences, around 63% found once; its top ten account for 9% to 10%. Material for sequencing was liver tumor tissue from sampling region 5. The receptors here all came from a woman aged 55 to 70 with primary liver carcinoma and hepatitis B virus infection. Both conserved end residues are part of each CDR3. Each record gives: D gene, J gene, clone size, V gene, CDR3 protein, CDR3 DNA. D genes are given only for firm matches. Size is stated for part of the rows, as once, few or many counts, or as a class when the clone is expanded.

NA | TRBJ2-1 | NA | TRBV20-1 | CSASKAESSYNEQFF | TGCAGTGCTAGCAAGGCGGAGAGCTCCTACAATGAGCAGTTCTTC
NA | TRBJ1-2 | NA | TRBV10-3 | CAISEKGGNGYTF | TGTGCCATCAGTGAGAAGGGCGGCAATGGCTACACCTTC
NA | TRBJ1-6 | NA | TRBV15 | CATSKETWHNSPLHF | TGTGCCACCAGCAAAGAGACATGGCACAATTCACCCCTCCACTTT
TRBD1 | TRBJ2-5 | once | TRBV6-5 | CASSDRTGGRETPYF | TGTGCCAGCAGTGACCGGACAGGGGGCCGGGAGACCCCATACTTC
TRBD2 | TRBJ2-4 | NA | TRBV11-1 | CASSIPGTSGTKNIQHF | TGTGCCAGCAGCATTCCCGGGACTAGCGGGACCAAAAACATTCAGCACTTC
NA | TRBJ2-5 | NA | TRBV18 | CASSPRRLEGNETQYF | TGTGCCAGCTCACCACGCCGACTAGAGGGGAATGAGACCCAGTACTTC
NA | TRBJ2-7 | NA | TRBV28 | CASSMAHRYLQYF | TGTGCCAGCAGTATGGCACACCGCTACTTGCAGTACTTC
NA | TRBJ2-1 | NA | TRBV7-3 | CASSLTVRDDQFF | TGTGCCAGCAGCTTAACCGTCCGGGACGACCAGTTCTTC
TRBD2 | TRBJ2-1 | NA | TRBV5-1 | CASRWIAGGNNEEFF | TGCGCAAGCAGATGGATAGCGGGAGGTAACAATGAGGAGTTCTTC
NA | TRBJ2-7 | NA | TRBV6-1 | CASSVPGGSSYKQYF | TGTGCCAGCAGTGTCCCTGGAGGTTCTTCCTACAAGCAGTACTTC
TRBD1 | TRBJ1-2 | many | TRBV29-1 | CSVDKEKAGGSYGYTF | TGCAGCGTTGACAAAGAGAAGGCAGGGGGTTCCTATGGCTACACCTTC
NA | TRBJ1-3 | many | TRBV28 | CASSLSSGAGNTIYF | TGTGCCAGCAGTTTATCGTCGGGTGCCGGAAACACCATATATTTT
TRBD2 | TRBJ2-7 | many | TRBV6-1 | CASSSGSGGRYYEQYF | TGTGCCAGCAGTTCCGGGTCGGGGGGACGGTACTACGAGCAGTACTTC
NA | TRBJ2-6 | NA | TRBV28 | CASRPTGYAGANVLTF | TGTGCCAGCAGACCCACAGGGTACGCTGGGGCCAACGTCCTGACTTTC
NA | TRBJ2-5 | many | TRBV28 | CASRVIGGGRETQYF | TGTGCCAGCAGGGTTATTGGGGGCGGTCGGGAGACCCAGTACTTC
TRBD2 | TRBJ2-5 | NA | TRBV7-9 | CASRTSVGEIQYF | TGTGCCAGTCGGACTAGCGTCGGAGAGATCCAGTACTTC
NA | TRBJ2-7 | few | TRBV7-2 | CASSPEWVISEQYF | TGTGCCAGCAGTCCGGAGTGGGTTATTAGCGAGCAGTACTTC
TRBD1 | TRBJ1-1 | NA | TRBV7-9 | CVSSSRTGNTEAFF | TGTGTCAGCAGTTCCCGGACAGGGAACACTGAAGCTTTCTTT
NA | TRBJ2-1 | NA | TRBV14 | CASSHGGSGKSYNEQFF | TGTGCCAGCAGCCATGGGGGCAGCGGGAAATCCTACAATGAGCAGTTCTTC
NA | TRBJ2-3 | medium-sized | TRBV11-3 | CASSLDADTQYF | TGTGCCAGCAGCTTAGATGCGGATACGCAGTATTTT
NA | TRBJ2-7 | medium-sized | TRBV11-2 | CASSYLAYEQYF | TGTGCCAGCAGTTACCTTGCCTACGAGCAGTACTTC
TRBD2 | TRBJ2-4 | NA | TRBV11-1 | CASSSRRTSGNRNIQYF | TGTGCCAGCAGCTCGAGGAGGACTAGCGGTAACAGAAACATTCAGTACTTC
NA | TRBJ2-1 | NA | TRBV11-2 | CASSRTGGEQFF | TGTGCCAGCAGCCGAACTGGGGGTGAGCAGTTCTTC
TRBD2 | TRBJ2-3 | NA | TRBV28 | CASSFTGGRDTEYF | TGTGCCAGCAGTTTTACGGGAGGGCGTGATACGGAGTATTTT
NA | TRBJ1-1 | few | TRBV7-3 | CASSLQKNTEAFF | TGTGCCAGCAGCTTACAGAAGAACACTGAAGCTTTCTTT
NA | TRBJ2-7 | many | TRBV6-6 | CASSLGVPYEQYF | TGTGCCAGCAGTTTGGGGGTCCCCTACGAGCAGTACTTC
NA | TRBJ1-3 | few | TRBV5-1 | CASSLDGYSGNTIYF | TGCGCCAGCAGCCTTGACGGGTACTCTGGAAACACCATATATTTT
NA | TRBJ2-1 | NA | TRBV6-5 | CATNTGGLYNEQFF | TGTGCCACCAATACGGGTGGGCTATACAATGAGCAGTTCTTC
NA | TRBJ2-3 | NA | TRBV6-1 | CAISRERATDRQYF | TGCGCCATCAGTCGTGAGCGGGCGACAGATAGGCAGTATTTT
NA | TRBJ1-1 | NA | TRBV11-3 | CASSFGTVNTVAFF | TGTGCCAGCAGCTTCGGGACGGTGAATACTGTAGCTTTCTTT
NA | TRBJ2-3 | NA | TRBV11-1 | CARSLENSRTTDTRYF | TGTGCCAGGAGCTTGGAGAACTCGCGGACCACAGATACGCGGTATTTT
NA | TRBJ2-2 | many | TRBV28 | CASRYIQGTGELFF | TGTGCCAGCAGATATATTCAGGGCACCGGGGAGCTGTTTTTT
NA | TRBJ1-1 | NA | TRBV5-4 | CASSLINLGDTETFF | TGTGCCAGCAGCTTGATTAATTTGGGTGACACTGAAACTTTCTTT
TRBD2 | TRBJ2-5 | once | TRBV6-2/TRBV6-3 | CARSSYGVSGNSTRETQYF | TGTGCCCGCAGCTCCTACGGTGTTAGCGGGAATTCTACTCGGGAGACTCAGTACTTC
TRBD2 | TRBJ2-3 | NA | TRBV11-3 | CASGASGRTDMQYF | TGTGCCTCTGGTGCTAGCGGGAGGACAGATATGCAGTATTTT
TRBD2 | TRBJ2-1 | NA | TRBV6-6 | CASSSGTSHYNKQFF | TGTGCCAGCAGTTCAGGGACTAGCCACTACAATAAGCAGTTCTTC
TRBD2 | TRBJ2-1 | NA | TRBV19 | CASNLLAGDINGQFF | TGTGCCAGTAATCTACTAGCGGGAGATATCAATGGGCAGTTCTTC
TRBD2 | TRBJ2-4 | once | TRBV11-1 | CAISFSGTSGTKNIQYF | TGTGCCATCAGCTTTTCCGGGACTAGCGGGACCAAAAACATTCAGTACTTC
NA | TRBJ2-5 | NA | TRBV29-1 | CSVGSGGAPETQYF | TGCAGCGTTGGGAGTGGGGGGGCTCCAGAGACCCAGTACTTC
NA | TRBJ2-5 | medium-sized | TRBV11-3 | CASSLGIAQETQYF | TGTGCCAGCAGCTTAGGAATAGCCCAAGAGACCCAGTACTTC
TRBD1 | TRBJ2-3 | many | TRBV28 | CASSSGGAGTDTQYF | TGTGCCAGCAGTTCAGGGGGCGCCGGCACAGATACGCAGTATTTT
NA | TRBJ1-1 | few | TRBV5-1 | CASSLQGRRNTEAFF | TGCGCCAGCAGCTTGCAAGGACGTAGGAACACTGAAGCTTTCTTT
NA | TRBJ1-1 | many | TRBV12-3/TRBV12-4 | CASSRPAGVEVREAFF | TGTGCCAGCAGCCGACCCGCCGGGGTTGAGGTTCGTGAAGCTTTCTTT
TRBD2 | TRBJ2-3 | NA | TRBV11-2 | CASSLGLACPVTDTQYF | TGTGCCAGCAGCCTGGGACTAGCGTGTCCGGTCACGGATACGCAGTATTTT
NA | TRBJ2-2 | NA | TRBV12-3/TRBV12-4 | CTSSLDQGQNTGELFF | TGTACCAGCAGTTTAGACCAGGGGCAGAACACAGGGGAGCTGTTTTTT
TRBD2 | TRBJ2-5 | NA | TRBV6-5 | CAGSYGSSGGSQETQYF | TGTGCCGGCAGTTACGGCTCTAGCGGGGGCTCCCAAGAGACCCAGTACTTC
NA | TRBJ2-1 | NA | TRBV11-2 | CASSLNAAPFSYTEQFF | TGTGCCAGCAGCTTGAATGCTGCACCATTCTCCTACACTGAGCAGTTCTTC
NA | TRBJ2-3 | many | TRBV28 | CASSLLSDTQYF | TGTGCCAGCAGTTTACTCTCAGATACGCAGTATTTT
NA | TRBJ2-3 | many | TRBV5-4 | CASSREDTQYF | TGTGCCAGCAGCCGCGAAGATACGCAGTATTTT
TRBD2 | TRBJ2-2 | NA | TRBV6-5 | CASSSLRGVTGEPFF | TGTGCCAGCAGCTCCTTGCGGGGGGTTACCGGGGAACCGTTTTTT
NA | TRBJ1-6 | NA | TRBV12-3/TRBV12-4 | CASSLAARAVNSPLHF | TGTGCCAGCAGTTTAGCCGCCAGGGCGGTCAATTCGCCCCTCCACTTT
NA | TRBJ2-1 | NA | TRBV5-8 | CASSLGAARDSCRNEQFF | TGTGCCAGCAGCTTGGGGGCTGCGAGGGATTCGTGCAGGAATGAGCAGTTCTTC
NA | TRBJ1-2 | NA | TRBV6-1 | CTSRANYGYTF | TGTACCAGCAGAGCCAATTATGGCTACACCTTC